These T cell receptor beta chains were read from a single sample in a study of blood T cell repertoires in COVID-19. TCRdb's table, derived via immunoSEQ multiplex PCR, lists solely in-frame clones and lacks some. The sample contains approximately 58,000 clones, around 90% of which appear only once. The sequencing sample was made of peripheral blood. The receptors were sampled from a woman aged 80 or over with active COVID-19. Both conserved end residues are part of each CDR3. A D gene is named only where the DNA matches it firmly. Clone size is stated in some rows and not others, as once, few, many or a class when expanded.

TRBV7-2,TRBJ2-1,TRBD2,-,TGTGCCAGCAGCTCAGCCGGGACTAGAAACAATGAGCAGTTCTTC,CASSSAGTRNNEQFF
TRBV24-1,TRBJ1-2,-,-,TGTGCCACCAGTGATTTGAGCGGTAACTATGGCTACACCTTC,CATSDLSGNYGYTF
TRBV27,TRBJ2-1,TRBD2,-,TGTGCCAGCAGTTTATTCGCTAGCGGGAGTAATGAGCAGTTCTTC,CASSLFASGSNEQFF
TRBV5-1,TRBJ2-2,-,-,TGCGCCAGCAGCCCTTCGGGGGTGGGGACCGGGGAGCTGTTTTTT,CASSPSGVGTGELFF
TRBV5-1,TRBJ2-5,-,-,TGCGCCACCGCACTGACTAGCCAAGAGACCCAGTACTTC,CATALTSQETQYF
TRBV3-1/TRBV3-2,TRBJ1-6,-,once,TGTGCCAGCAGTTTACAGGGACGCGGTTCACCCCTCCACTTT,CASSLQGRGSPLHF
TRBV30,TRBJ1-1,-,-,TGTGCCTGGAGTTTAGGGGCCGGGAACACTGAAGCTTTCTTT,CAWSLGAGNTEAFF
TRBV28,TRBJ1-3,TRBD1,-,TGTGCCAGCAACCGACAGGGGAGAAACACCATATATTTT,CASNRQGRNTIYF
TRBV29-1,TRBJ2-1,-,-,TGCAGCGTTGAGGGTCCTTCTAGACTGTCGGGCAATGAGCAGTTCTTC,CSVEGPSRLSGNEQFF
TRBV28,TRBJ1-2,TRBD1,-,TGTGCCAGCAGTTTAAGACAGGGACGAAATGGCTACACCTTC,CASSLRQGRNGYTF
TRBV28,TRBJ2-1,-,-,TGTGCCAGCAGTCCCAGGGACACCGCTCTGTTGGGCAATGAGCAGTTCTTC,CASSPRDTALLGNEQFF
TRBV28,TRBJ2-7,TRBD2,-,TGTGCCAGCAGCCCTCCTAGCGGGAGGAAAGGCGGTCGGCAGTCCTACGAGCAGTACTTC,CASSPPSGRKGGRQSYEQYF
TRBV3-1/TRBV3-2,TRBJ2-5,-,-,TGTGCCAGCAGCCAAGATAACGACGGGGAGACCCAGTACTTC,CASSQDNDGETQYF
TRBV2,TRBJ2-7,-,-,TGTGCCAGCAGTGAGGACAGTGTCGGGTACGAGCAGTACTTC,CASSEDSVGYEQYF
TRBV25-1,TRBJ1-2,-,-,TGTGCCAGCAGTGAAAGAGATTGGGGCTACACCTTC,CASSERDWGYTF
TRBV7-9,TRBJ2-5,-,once,TGTGCCAGCAGAGTTTTAGCGGAGCAAGAGACCCAGTACTTC,CASRVLAEQETQYF
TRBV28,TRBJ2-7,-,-,TGTGCCAGCAGTCCCCTAGGAGTCGAGCAGTACTTC,CASSPLGVEQYF
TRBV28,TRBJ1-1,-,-,TGTGCCAGCAGCCGCAGCGGATACACTGAAGCTTTCTTT,CASSRSGYTEAFF
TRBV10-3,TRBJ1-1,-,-,TGTGCCATCAGTGACCCCGACTTGAACACTGAAGCTTTCTTT,CAISDPDLNTEAFF
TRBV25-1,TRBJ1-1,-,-,TGTGCCAGCAGTGATCCCCAGGAAGGGGACACTGAAGCTTTCTTT,CASSDPQEGDTEAFF
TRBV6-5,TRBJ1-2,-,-,TGTGCCAGCAGTTACACGGACAGCCGCTATGGCTACACCTTC,CASSYTDSRYGYTF
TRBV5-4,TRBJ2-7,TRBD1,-,TGTGCCAGCAGCACGGGACAGGGAAAGTCCTCCTACGAGCAGTACTTC,CASSTGQGKSSYEQYF
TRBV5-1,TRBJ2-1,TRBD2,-,TGCGCCAGCAGCTTGTGGGGTAGCGGGGCGAGCTCCTACAATGAGCAGTTCTTC,CASSLWGSGASSYNEQFF
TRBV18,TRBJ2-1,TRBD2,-,TGTGCCAGCTCACGCCTACTAGCGGGAGAATCCTACAATGAGCAGTTCTTC,CASSRLLAGESYNEQFF
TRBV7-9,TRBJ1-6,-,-,TGTGCCAGCAGCTCCACGACAGTTCCCTATGGTTCACCCCTCCACTTT,CASSSTTVPYGSPLHF
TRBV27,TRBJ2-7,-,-,TGTGCCAGCAGTTTCTCCGGGACTGAAATCTACGAGCAGTACTTC,CASSFSGTEIYEQYF
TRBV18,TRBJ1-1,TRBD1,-,TGTGCCAGCTCACCAGTAGACAGGGACACTGAAGCTTTCTTT,CASSPVDRDTEAFF
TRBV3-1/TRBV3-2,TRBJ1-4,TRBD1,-,TGTGCCAGCAGCCCCTGGGGACAGCCTAATGAAAAACTGTTTTTT,CASSPWGQPNEKLFF
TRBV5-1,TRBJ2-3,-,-,TGCGCCAGCAGGGGACAAATTAGCACAGATACGCAGTATTTT,CASRGQISTDTQYF
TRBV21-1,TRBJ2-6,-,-,TGTGCCAGCAGCTCGCGTTGGAAGGGGGCTGGGGCCAACGTCCTGACTTTC,CASSSRWKGAGANVLTF
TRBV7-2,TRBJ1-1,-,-,TGTGCCAGCAGCAGTCTAGTGAACACTGAAGCTTTCTTT,CASSSLVNTEAFF
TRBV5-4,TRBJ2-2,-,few,TGTGCCAGCAGCAGGGACAACGGAAACACCGGGGAGCTGTTTTTT,CASSRDNGNTGELFF
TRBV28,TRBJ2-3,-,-,TGTGCCAGCAGTTTCCAGGGGGAGGGCACAGATACGCAGTATTTT,CASSFQGEGTDTQYF
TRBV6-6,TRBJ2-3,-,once,TGTGCCAGCACCACTCGGGATCGCACAGATACGCAGTATTTT,CASTTRDRTDTQYF
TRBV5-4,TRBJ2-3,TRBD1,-,TGTGCCAGCAGCTACCAGACAGGGGGCATCACAGATACGCAGTATTTT,CASSYQTGGITDTQYF
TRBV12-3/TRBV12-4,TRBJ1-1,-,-,TGTGCCAGCAGTTTGCAGGGGACCACTGAAGCTTTCTTT,CASSLQGTTEAFF
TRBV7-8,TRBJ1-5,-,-,TGTGCCAGCAGCTTAGCGCTTTGGTACCGGAATCAGCCCCAGCATTTT,CASSLALWYRNQPQHF
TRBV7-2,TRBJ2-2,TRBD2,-,TGTGCCAGCAGCTCGATAGCGGGGAACACCGGGGAGCTGTTTTTT,CASSSIAGNTGELFF
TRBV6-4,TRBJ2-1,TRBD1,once,TGTGCCAGCAGTGACAGGGGGCATGATGAGCAGTTCTTC,CASSDRGHDEQFF
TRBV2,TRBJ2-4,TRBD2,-,TGTGCCAGCAGCGGTGGATGGCTAGCGGGGGACCTAGCCAAAAACATTCAGTACTTC,CASSGGWLAGDLAKNIQYF
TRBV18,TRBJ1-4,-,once,TGTGCCAGCTCGGGCGAGACCCAGCAGGTTGAAAAACTGTTTTTT,CASSGETQQVEKLFF
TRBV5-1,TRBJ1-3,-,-,TGCGCCAGCAGCTTGGATTTGGGGCTCGGAAACACCATATATTTT,CASSLDLGLGNTIYF
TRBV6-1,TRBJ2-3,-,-,TGTGCCAGCAGTGAACCATTTACAGATACGCAGTATTTT,CASSEPFTDTQYF
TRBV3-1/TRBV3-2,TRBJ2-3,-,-,TGTGCCAGCAGCCAAGTGGCCTCCAGGAATACGCAGTATTTT,CASSQVASRNTQYF
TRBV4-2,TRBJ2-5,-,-,TGTGCCAGCAGCCAAGATGGATATAGCGCCCAAGAGACCCAGTACTTC,CASSQDGYSAQETQYF
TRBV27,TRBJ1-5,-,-,TGTGCCAGCAGTCCCTCAGTCAATCAGCCCCAGCATTTT,CASSPSVNQPQHF
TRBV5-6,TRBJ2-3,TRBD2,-,TGTGCCAGCAGCTCAATGAGACTAGCGGGAGATACGCAGTATTTT,CASSSMRLAGDTQYF
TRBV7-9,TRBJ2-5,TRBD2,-,TGTGCCAGCAGCCGGACTAGCGGGTACCAAGAGACCCAGTACTTC,CASSRTSGYQETQYF